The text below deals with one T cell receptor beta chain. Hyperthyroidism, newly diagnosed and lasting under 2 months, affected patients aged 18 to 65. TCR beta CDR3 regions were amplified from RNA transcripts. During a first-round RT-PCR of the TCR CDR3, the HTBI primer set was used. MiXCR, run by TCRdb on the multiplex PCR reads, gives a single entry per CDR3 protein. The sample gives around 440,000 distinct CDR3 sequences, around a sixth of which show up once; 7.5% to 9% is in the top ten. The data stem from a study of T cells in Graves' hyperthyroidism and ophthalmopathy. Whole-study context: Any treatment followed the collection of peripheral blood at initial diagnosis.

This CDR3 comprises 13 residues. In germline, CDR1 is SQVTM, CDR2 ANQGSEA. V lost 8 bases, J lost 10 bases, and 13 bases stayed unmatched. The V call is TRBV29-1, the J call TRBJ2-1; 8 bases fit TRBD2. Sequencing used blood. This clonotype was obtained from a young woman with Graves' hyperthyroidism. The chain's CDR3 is CSSQTGGPREQFF. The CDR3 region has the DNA TGCAGCTCACAGACGGGAGGGCCTCGAGAGCAGTTCTTC.